Listed here is a single T cell receptor (beta chain). Its antigen remains unidentified. Qualities for individual bases were not recorded, and no much larger clone is one base off. The sample's treatment or condition label is to be understood as: allogeneic hematopoietic cell transplantation with graft depleted of TCRalphabeta T cells and CD19 B cells. TCRalphabeta/CD19-depleted allogeneic hematopoietic cell grafts were given to the transplant recipients, all of whom were children. The record originates from a study of T-cell reconstitution after alpha-beta-depleted transplantation in children listed by TCRdb under 2016. For the study in its entirety: T-cell immune reconstitution after TCRalphabeta/CD19-depleted allogeneic hematopoietic cell transplantation in children was quantitatively tracked in the study by means of TCR repertoire profiling. The study at large found these results: Hyperexpanded clone frequencies declined over subsequent months; after one year, T-cell counts and TCRbeta diversity were mostly attributed to newly produced T cells. The apparently early alphabetaT-cell count recovery about two months after transplant was reportedly dependent on only several hundred rapidly expanded clones derived from non-depleted graft cells. In some patients, the high TCRbeta diversity seen at day 60 was put down to recipient T cells and intrathymic progenitors that had survived conditioning.

The CDR3, cysteine through phenylalanine, is 16 amino acids long. Only CDR3 DNA is held: 48 bases, read in frame from base 1. The CDR1 and CDR2 encoded by the germline V gene are MNHEY and SVGAGI. The V and J ends are trimmed by 3 bases and 2 bases, leaving 16 bases between them. To prepare the library, PCR was applied. The data were produced on an Illumina HiSeq 2500. TCR library preparation used molecular barcoding, with unique molecular identifiers applied to normalize quantification of the TCRbeta repertoire. TCRdb took the public reads, trimmed them with fastp at Q25, ran MiXCR for clone calling and kept in-frame beta chains. Merged by CDR3 protein, the rows form single entries marked with the most common genes and DNA. This sample is represented by fewer than 250,000 distinct CDR3 sequences; 17% of them were singletons. The ten largest make up about 39% of the sample.

The chain employs TRBV6-5 and TRBJ1-1; a weak D assignment points to TRBD1 (6 bases agree). The clonotype comes from a male patient between 2 and 15 years old who had a stem cell transplant for acute lymphoblastic leukemia, so the T cells may come from the graft donor. The sample here was PBMCs, mostly from graft donor cells, taken 360 days after TCRalphabeta/CD19-depleted stem cell transplant. CDR3 sequence: CASSYVGARYNTEAFF. The DNA sequence is TGTGCCAGCAGTTATGTGGGGGCGAGGTATAACACTGAAGCTTTCTTT.